The subject of this entry is one TCR beta chain. What it binds is unknown. This sample stems from a study of cytomegalovirus exposure and HLA in healthy donors. General observations from the study: As was reported, the classifier diagnosed cytomegalovirus status with high specificity and sensitivity. Accurate prediction of most subjects' HLA-A and HLA-B alleles from TCR beta sequences was reported. The authors enumerated over 150 TCR beta chains as linked to cytomegalovirus.

The PCR employed 60 Vbeta primers together with 13 Jbeta primers. Data came from immunoSEQ multiplex PCR; TCRdb stores just in-frame clones and leaves some out. The sample holds around 72,000 clones, 65% to 70% seen once. Trimming cost V 4 bases and J 1 base, with 10 bases left between them. CDR1 is MNHEY and CDR2 is SVGAGI in the germline V gene. The CDR3 is 15 amino acids. The rearrangement links TRBV6-5 to TRBJ2-2; the D gene is possibly TRBD2 (6 bases). The receptor's source is a man between 40 and 49 years old in good health and CMV-seropositive. The sequenced material came from PBMCs. The CDR3 here is CASSSGGLNTGELFF. In nucleotides, the CDR3 is TGTGCCAGCAGTTCCGGGGGTCTGAACACCGGGGAGCTGTTTTTT.